The rows below give T cell receptor beta chains drawn from one sample of a study of shared clonotypes between healthy human individuals. The data were produced by immunoSEQ multiplex PCR, yet TCRdb's version contains in-frame clones alone and is incomplete. Seen here are roughly 2,500,000 clones, 80% to 95% observed once, and the top ten hold approximately 0.37%. The sequencing input was naive CD4+ T cells from PBMCs. The receptors come from a man aged 18 to 30 in good health. Some clones in this sample may be carry-over from other donors' samples. The CDR3 runs from the conserved cysteine through the conserved F or W. D genes are given only for firm matches.

j_call | d_call | v_call | cdr3_aa
TRBJ2-6 | NA | TRBV2 | CASIRTVTLSGANVLTF
TRBJ2-5 | NA | TRBV7-8 | CASRGAGRETQYF
TRBJ1-2 | TRBD1 | TRBV5-4 | CASSWDRDSRGYTF
TRBJ1-5 | TRBD1 | TRBV2 | CASSGTGLNQPQHF
TRBJ1-1 | NA | TRBV7-3 | CASSFFAAQANTEAFF
TRBJ2-4 | NA | TRBV4-1 | CASSQDRAPVDIQYF
TRBJ2-5 | NA | TRBV5-1 | CASNPVAGSIETQYF
TRBJ1-1 | TRBD1 | TRBV6-1 | CASSEGGTGSAFF
TRBJ2-5 | TRBD1 | TRBV27 | CASSFGQGETQYF
TRBJ1-6 | TRBD1 | TRBV28 | CASSFSGGGAGNSPLHF
TRBJ1-3 | TRBD1 | TRBV28 | CAGGQGTGNTIYF
TRBJ2-7 | NA | TRBV19 | CASSLSPGSSYEQYF
TRBJ2-1 | TRBD2 | TRBV5-1 | CASSPGTSGSSEQFF
TRBJ1-3 | NA | TRBV18 | CASSPEQLTGGNTIYF
NA | TRBD2 | TRBV10-2 | CASSEWREDDEQYF
TRBJ2-1 | TRBD2 | TRBV5-4 | CASSFLTSGSNEQFF
TRBJ2-1 | NA | TRBV6-5 | CASSGRLQSYNEQFF
TRBJ2-7 | NA | TRBV5-4 | CASSLDIVGIEQYF
TRBJ2-7 | NA | TRBV7-2 | CASSGGPSYEQYF
TRBJ2-7 | NA | TRBV10-3 | CAISDGSGGSYEQYF
TRBJ2-7 | NA | TRBV28 | CASSLLESSYEQYF
TRBJ1-5 | NA | TRBV11-2 | CASSSDAGVGTHF
TRBJ2-1 | TRBD2 | TRBV29-1 | CSGGTSGRSFEQFF
TRBJ2-6 | TRBD1 | TRBV9 | CASSEMGQISGANVLTF
TRBJ2-6 | NA | TRBV7-6 | CASSLPKGLTGANVLTF
TRBJ1-1 | NA | TRBV6-5 | CASSYSHFMNTEAFF
TRBJ1-5 | NA | TRBV7-2 | CASSPRDQPQHF
TRBJ2-7 | TRBD2 | TRBV29-1 | CSVEPSGTYEQYF
TRBJ1-2 | NA | TRBV7-2 | CASSLNPRWTYGYTF
TRBJ2-7 | TRBD2 | TRBV7-2 | CASSFQTSGSREQYF
TRBJ1-1 | NA | TRBV27 | CASSLSGTEAFF
TRBJ2-7 | TRBD1 | TRBV27 | CASSRASTGDWYEQYF
TRBJ2-7 | TRBD1 | TRBV10-3 | CAIQSAGGSYEQYF
TRBJ2-1 | NA | TRBV25-1 | CASSETFEQFF
TRBJ1-4 | TRBD1 | TRBV5-4 | CASSFEGAGREKLFF
TRBJ2-1 | NA | TRBV10-3 | CAISEFGAGDRNEQFF
TRBJ2-1 | TRBD2 | TRBV11-1 | CASSFRLAGYNEQFF
TRBJ2-5 | TRBD1 | TRBV30 | CAWSGTGVTQYF
TRBJ2-1 | NA | TRBV5-1 | CASSSLGGYNEQFF
TRBJ1-2 | TRBD1 | TRBV29-1 | CSVTIPGGYGYTF
TRBJ2-5 | NA | TRBV6-1 | CASSELGVRGYGQETQYF